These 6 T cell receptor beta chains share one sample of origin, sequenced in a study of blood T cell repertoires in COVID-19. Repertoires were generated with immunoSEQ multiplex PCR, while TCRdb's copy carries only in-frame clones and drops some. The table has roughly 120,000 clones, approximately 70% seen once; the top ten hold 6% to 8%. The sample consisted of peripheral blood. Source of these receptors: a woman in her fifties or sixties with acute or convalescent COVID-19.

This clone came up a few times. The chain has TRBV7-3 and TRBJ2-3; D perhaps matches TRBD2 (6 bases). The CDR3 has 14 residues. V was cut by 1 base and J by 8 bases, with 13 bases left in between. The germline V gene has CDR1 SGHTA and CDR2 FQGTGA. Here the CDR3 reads CASSLKPSVSTQYF. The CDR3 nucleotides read TGTGCCAGCAGCTTAAAGCCTAGCGTTAGTACGCAGTATTTT. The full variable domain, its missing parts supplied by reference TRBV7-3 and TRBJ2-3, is GAGVSQTPSNKVTEKGKYVELRCDPISGHTALYWYRQSLGQGPEFLIYFQGTGAADDSGLPNDRFFAVRPEGSVSTLKIQRTERGDSAVYLCASSLKPSVSTQYFGPGTRLTVL.

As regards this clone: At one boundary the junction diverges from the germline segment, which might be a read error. Written as DNA, the CDR3 is TGTGCCAGCAGCAGAAGGAGGGGGCTCTCCTACAACGAGCAGTTCTTC. This translates into CASSRRRGLSYNEQFF. This rearrangement joins TRBV5-6 to TRBJ2-1; possibly TRBD1 for D (7 bases). The CDR3 runs 16 residues. CDR1 and CDR2 from the germline V gene are SGHDT and YYEEEE.

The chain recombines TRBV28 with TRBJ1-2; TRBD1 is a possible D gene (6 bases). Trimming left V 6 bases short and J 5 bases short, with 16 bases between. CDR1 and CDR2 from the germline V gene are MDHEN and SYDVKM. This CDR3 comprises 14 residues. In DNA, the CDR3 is TGTGCCAGCAGACCACACAGGGAGCTATATGGCTACACCTTC. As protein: CASRPHRELYGYTF.

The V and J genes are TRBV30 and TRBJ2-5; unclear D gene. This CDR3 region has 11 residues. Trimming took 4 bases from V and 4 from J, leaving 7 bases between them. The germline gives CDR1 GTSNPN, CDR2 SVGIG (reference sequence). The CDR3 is CAWTSRETQYF. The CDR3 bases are TGTGCCTGGACCAGTCGAGAGACCCAGTACTTC.

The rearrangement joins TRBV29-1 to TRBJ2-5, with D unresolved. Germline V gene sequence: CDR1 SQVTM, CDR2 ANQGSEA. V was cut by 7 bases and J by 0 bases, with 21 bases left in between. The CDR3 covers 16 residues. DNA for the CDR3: TGCAGCGGGGTGCCCGCTCACTCTAGGTACCAAGAGACCCAGTACTTC. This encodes CSGVPAHSRYQETQYF.

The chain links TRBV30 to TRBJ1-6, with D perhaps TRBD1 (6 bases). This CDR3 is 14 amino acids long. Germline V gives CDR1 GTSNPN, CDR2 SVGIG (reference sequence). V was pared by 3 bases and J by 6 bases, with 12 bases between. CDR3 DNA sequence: TGTGCCTGGAGCATGACAGGCGGTAATTCACCCCTCCACTTT. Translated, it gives CAWSMTGGNSPLHF.